One T cell receptor (beta chain) is described in this entry. Its antigen remains unknown. This specimen comes from a study of cytomegalovirus exposure and HLA in healthy donors. The CDR3 sequence is 16 residues long. Germline V lookup: CDR1 MNHNY, CDR2 SVGAGI (reference sequence). Trimming took 2 bases from V and 4 from J, leaving 17 bases between them. Overall study findings and caveats: The listing of 150 to 200 TCR beta chains classed them as cytomegalovirus-associated. Being productive about 87% or about 30% of the time was typical of most TCR beta V segments in an earlier analysis.

Healthy bone marrow donors made up the cohort. 13 Jbeta primers and 60 Vbeta primers were used for the PCR. Clones were read by immunoSEQ multiplex PCR, and TCRdb kept only the in-frame ones, dropping some. There are approximately 150,000 clones in the sample; roughly 80% occur only once, and over 4% lies in the top ten. This sequence was found in a male donor in good health and CMV-seronegative. Material: PBMCs. The chain couples TRBV6-6 to TRBJ1-2, with D maybe TRBD1 (5 bases). CDR3 in DNA: TGTGCCAGCAGTTACGAGCGGGGCAATACACCCTATGGCTACACCTTC. It is translated as CASSYERGNTPYGYTF.